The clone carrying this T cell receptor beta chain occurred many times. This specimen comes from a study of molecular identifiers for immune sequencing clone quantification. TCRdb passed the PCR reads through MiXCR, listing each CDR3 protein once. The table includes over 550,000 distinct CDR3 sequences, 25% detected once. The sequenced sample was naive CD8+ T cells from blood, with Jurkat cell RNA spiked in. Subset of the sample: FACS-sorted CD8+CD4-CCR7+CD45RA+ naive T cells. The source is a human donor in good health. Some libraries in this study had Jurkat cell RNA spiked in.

CDR3 bases: TGTGCCAGCAGTTCGTCTGCGGGGGGTTTTGAGCAGTTCTTC. Protein sequence: CASSSSAGGFEQFF. V gene TRBV6-5 combines with J gene TRBJ2-1, with 8 bases aligning to TRBD2. CDR1 is MNHEY, CDR2 SVGAGI, per germline. The CDR3 loop spans 14 amino acids. The V segment lost 4 bases and the J segment 9 bases; nucleotides outside the gene matches: 8.